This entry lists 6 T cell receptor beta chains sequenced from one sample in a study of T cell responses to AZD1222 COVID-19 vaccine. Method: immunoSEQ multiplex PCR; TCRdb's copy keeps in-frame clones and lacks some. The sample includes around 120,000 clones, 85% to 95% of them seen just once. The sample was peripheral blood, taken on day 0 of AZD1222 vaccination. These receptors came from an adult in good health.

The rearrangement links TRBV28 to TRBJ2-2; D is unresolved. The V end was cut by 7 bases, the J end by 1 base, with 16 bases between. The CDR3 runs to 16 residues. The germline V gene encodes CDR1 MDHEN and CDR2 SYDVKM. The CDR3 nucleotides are TGTGCCAGCACCCCTCACCCCCCCCTGAACACCGGGGAGCTGTTTTTT. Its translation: CASTPHPPLNTGELFF.

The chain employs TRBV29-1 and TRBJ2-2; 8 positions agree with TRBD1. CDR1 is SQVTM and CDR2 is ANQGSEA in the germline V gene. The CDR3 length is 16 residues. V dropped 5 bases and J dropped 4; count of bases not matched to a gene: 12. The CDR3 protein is CSVLSPGQEATGELFF. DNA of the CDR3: TGCAGCGTTCTCTCTCCGGGACAGGAGGCCACCGGGGAGCTGTTTTTT.

The CDR3 DNA is TGTGCCAGCAGCCTTGGGGCCAGCGGGAGTAGGGAGCAGTACTTC. Protein sequence: CASSLGASGSREQYF. The chain joins TRBV14 to TRBJ2-7; 8 bases map to TRBD2. The CDR3 spans 15 residues. The germline gives CDR1 SGHDN, CDR2 FVKESK. With V trimmed by 4 bases and J by 7 bases, 12 bases remained unmatched.

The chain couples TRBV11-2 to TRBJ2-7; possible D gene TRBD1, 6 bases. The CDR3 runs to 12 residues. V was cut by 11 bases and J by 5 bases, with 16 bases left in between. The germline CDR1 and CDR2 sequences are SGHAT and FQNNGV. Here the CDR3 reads CALSTGFNEQYF. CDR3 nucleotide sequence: TGTGCCCTCTCCACAGGGTTCAACGAGCAGTACTTC.

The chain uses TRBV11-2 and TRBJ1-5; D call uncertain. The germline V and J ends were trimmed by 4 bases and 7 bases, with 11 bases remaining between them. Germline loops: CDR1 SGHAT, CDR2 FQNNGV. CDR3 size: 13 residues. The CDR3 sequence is CASSSMDRQPQHF. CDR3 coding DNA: TGTGCCAGCAGCTCCATGGACCGGCAGCCCCAGCATTTT.

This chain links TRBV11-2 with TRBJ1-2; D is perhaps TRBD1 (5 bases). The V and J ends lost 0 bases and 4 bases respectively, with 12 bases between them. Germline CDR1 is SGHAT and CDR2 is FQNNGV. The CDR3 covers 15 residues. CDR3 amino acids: CASSLEQAPVYGYTF. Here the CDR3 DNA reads TGTGCCAGCAGCTTAGAACAGGCGCCTGTCTATGGCTACACCTTC.